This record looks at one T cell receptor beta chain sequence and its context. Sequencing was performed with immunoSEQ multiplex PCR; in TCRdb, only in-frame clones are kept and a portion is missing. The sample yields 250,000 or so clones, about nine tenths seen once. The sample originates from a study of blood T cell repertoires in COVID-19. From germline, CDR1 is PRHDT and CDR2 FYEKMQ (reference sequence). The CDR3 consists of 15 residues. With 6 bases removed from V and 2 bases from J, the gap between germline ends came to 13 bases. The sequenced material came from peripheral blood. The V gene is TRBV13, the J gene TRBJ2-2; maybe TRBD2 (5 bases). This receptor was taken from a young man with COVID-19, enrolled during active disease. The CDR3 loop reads CASRFSGTNTGELFF. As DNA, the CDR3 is TGTGCCAGCAGATTCAGCGGAACTAACACCGGGGAGCTGTTTTTT.